This TCR beta chain was documented in a study of identical twins. Comment on this clonotype: Its target is not known.

Trimming stripped 6 bases from V and 3 bases from J, with 15 bases between. The CDR3 covers 14 residues. Germline lookup yields CDR1 MNHEY and CDR2 SVGAGI. Healthy Caucasian donors formed the entire cohort. Study-level findings and limits: Partial confounding of zero-insertion analyses by invariant MAIT and iNKT cells was possible. While abundant cord blood beta clonotypes carried fewer insertions, memory repertoires showed no such pattern. Twins shared out-of-frame alpha sequences with excess low generation probability.

TCRdb recomputed calls from the 5' RACE reads with MiXCR, one row per CDR3 protein. The sample holds roughly 1.6 million distinct CDR3 sequences, roughly 35% seen once. Sequences were obtained from cord blood. The TCR was taken from a newborn girl in good health. The rearrangement joins TRBV6-5 to TRBJ2-7; D is unclear. CDR3: CASREPTVGYEQYF. Written as DNA, the CDR3 is TGTGCCAGCAGAGAACCGACCGTGGGCTACGAGCAGTACTTC.